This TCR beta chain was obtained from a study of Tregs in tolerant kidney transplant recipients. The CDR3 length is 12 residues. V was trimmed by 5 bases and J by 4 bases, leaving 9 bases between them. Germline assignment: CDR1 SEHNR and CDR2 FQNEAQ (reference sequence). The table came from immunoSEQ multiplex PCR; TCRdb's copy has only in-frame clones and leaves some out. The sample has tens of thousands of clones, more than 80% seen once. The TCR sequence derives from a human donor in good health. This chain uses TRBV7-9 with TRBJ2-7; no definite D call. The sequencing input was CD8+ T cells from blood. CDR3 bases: TGTGCCAGCAGCCCCAACCTTTACGAGCAGTACTTC. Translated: CASSPNLYEQYF.